One and the same sample provided the 25 T cell receptor beta chains below, sequenced in a study of early T cells in non-severe SARS-CoV-2 infection. MiXCR was run by TCRdb on the 5' RACE reads, yielding one entry per CDR3 protein. Here the sample spans tens of thousands of distinct CDR3 sequences, 5.6% being singletons. The specimen was whole blood. These receptors came from an adult who was a healthcare worker with PCR-confirmed SARS-CoV-2 infection or an uninfected control (not recorded which).

The chain couples TRBV18 to TRBJ2-7; TRBD2 aligns across 7 bases. The trim removed 5 bases at V and 7 bases at J, leaving 11 bases unmatched. The CDR3 loop spans 14 amino acids. Per germline, CDR1 KGHSH and CDR2 LQKENI. DNA of the CDR3: TGTGCCAGCTCATCGGGAGGACGTCCGGGGGAGCAGTACTTC. Translating gives CASSSGGRPGEQYF.

The chain joins TRBV20-1 to TRBJ2-7; TRBD2 aligns across 9 bases. V lost 5 bases, J lost 1 base, and 12 bases stayed unmatched. This CDR3 is built from 16 residues. Germline lookup yields CDR1 DFQATT and CDR2 SNEGSKA (reference sequence). CDR3 amino acids: CSAWSIAAGGSYEQYF. The CDR3 DNA reads TGCAGTGCTTGGTCAATAGCAGCGGGGGGTTCCTACGAGCAGTACTTC.

The chain is built from TRBV10-1 and TRBJ2-1; 9 positions match TRBD2. The CDR3 loop spans 14 amino acids. Looked up from germline, CDR1 is WNHNN and CDR2 is SYGVQD (reference sequence). Germline trimming cut 6 bases from V and 5 bases from J; bases unmatched to any gene: 5. In DNA form, the CDR3 reads TGCGCCAGCAGCGGACTAGCGCTGGACAATGAGCAGTTCTTC. This encodes CASSGLALDNEQFF.

Ten or more counts support this clonotype. J is TRBJ1-2 and V is TRBV29-1, with a tentative D call TRBD1 (6 bases). In germline, CDR1 is SQVTM, CDR2 ANQGSEA. V was shortened by 6 bases and J by 6 bases, with 20 bases between the two germline ends. The CDR3 sequence is 14 residues long. The CDR3 loop is CSVPRSGGVDGYTF. The CDR3 DNA sequence: TGCAGCGTCCCCAGGTCGGGGGGCGTCGATGGCTACACCTTC.

This clonotype was picked up many times. The CDR3 coding sequence is TGTGCCAGCAGCCAAGTTGGGGACAGGGGCCGTTCACCCCTCCACTTT. As protein: CASSQVGDRGRSPLHF. The V call is TRBV4-2, the J call TRBJ1-6, with TRBD1 identical over 10 bases. Germline CDR1 is LGHNA and CDR2 is YNFKEQ. V shed 1 base, J shed 9 bases, and the junction held 6 bases outside the gene matches. CDR3 size: 16 residues.

Many counts were recorded for this clonotype. The chain joins TRBV5-1 to TRBJ2-3; a weak D match, TRBD2 (6 bases). The germline V gene encodes CDR1 SGHRS and CDR2 YFSETQ. This CDR3 spans 13 amino acids. Trimming stripped 3 bases from V and 2 bases from J, with 7 bases between. CDR3 nucleotides: TGCGCCAGCAGCTGGGGGGTCACAGATACGCAGTATTTT. Translation gives CASSWGVTDTQYF.

This clonotype was found many times. The J gene is TRBJ1-5, the V gene TRBV18; 8 bases match TRBD1. The CDR3 sequence is 15 residues long. Germline CDR1 and CDR2: KGHSH and LQKENI. V dropped 2 bases and J dropped 4; count of bases not matched to a gene: 4. DNA of the CDR3: TGTGCCAGCTCACCAGACAGGGGCGGGAATCAGCCCCAGCATTTT. Translation gives CASSPDRGGNQPQHF.

This clonotype was detected many times. DNA for the CDR3: TGTGCCAGCAGCCTCGTCTTGTCACGGGAGCTGTTTTTT. This gives the protein CASSLVLSRELFF. The V gene is TRBV7-2, the J gene TRBJ2-2; D is undetermined. CDR3 size: 13 residues. The V end was cut by 5 bases, the J end by 9 bases, with 13 bases between. Germline V gene sequence: CDR1 SGHTA, CDR2 FQGNSA.

In this sample, this clonotype turned up many times. The genes are TRBV10-3 and TRBJ2-7; 7 bases are a match to TRBD2. V dropped 6 bases and J dropped 3; count of bases not matched to a gene: 2. The CDR3 has 12 residues. Per the germline V gene, CDR1 is ENHRY and CDR2 is SYGVKD. CDR3 nucleotides: TGTGCCATCAGCGGGACTAACTACGAGCAGTACTTC. Its translation: CAISGTNYEQYF.

This clonotype was observed at least ten times. The rearrangement joins TRBV18 to TRBJ1-2, with no clear D. CDR1 is KGHSH and CDR2 is LQKENI in the germline V gene. The ends were cut back, 3 bases at V and 1 base at J, with 12 bases in the middle. The CDR3 sequence is 15 residues long. This CDR3 reads CASSPLELSNYGYTF. CDR3 DNA: TGTGCCAGCTCACCCCTGGAGCTCAGTAACTATGGCTACACCTTC.

This clonotype was detected a few times. The chain has TRBV7-9 and TRBJ1-1; a possible D gene is TRBD1 (5 bases). CDR1 and CDR2 from the germline V gene are SEHNR and FQNEAQ (reference sequence). The V end was cut by 4 bases, the J end by 8 bases, with 11 bases between. The CDR3 spans 12 residues. CDR3 sequence reads: CASSSPSGEAFF. CDR3 DNA: TGTGCCAGCAGCTCTCCCTCAGGGGAAGCTTTCTTT.

This clonotype was seen ten or more times. The V and J genes are TRBV24-1 and TRBJ2-1; tentative D call: TRBD2 (5 bases). This CDR3 is 16 amino acids long. Per the germline V gene, CDR1 is KGHDR and CDR2 is SFDVKD. The V and J ends lost 1 base and 2 bases respectively, with 11 bases between them. The DNA of the CDR3 is TGTGCCACCAGTGATTTAAGTAGCGATACCTACAATGAGCAGTTCTTC. Protein: CATSDLSSDTYNEQFF.

The table lists this clonotype with many counts. This chain joins TRBV5-1 and TRBJ1-1; D call uncertain. This CDR3 has 15 residues. Germline-derived CDR1 and CDR2 are SGHRS and YFSETQ. V was cut by 2 bases and J by 5 bases, with 16 bases left in between. The DNA for the CDR3 is TGCGCCAGCAGCTTAAACACAGTCGGAGGAACTGAAGCTTTCTTT. Translated: CASSLNTVGGTEAFF.

This clonotype has more than one count but fewer than ten. This chain uses TRBV6-6 with TRBJ1-6; perhaps TRBD1 as D (6 bases). CDR1 is MNHNY, CDR2 SVGAGI, per germline (reference sequence). The CDR3 consists of 18 residues. Trimming took 4 bases from V and 7 from J, leaving 23 bases between them. The CDR3 here is CASSSPPGGSAQNSPLHF. The DNA of the CDR3 is TGTGCCAGCAGTTCCCCCCCGGGGGGCTCAGCCCAGAATTCACCCCTCCACTTT.

This clonotype was recorded at least ten times. The chain uses TRBV7-9 and TRBJ1-2, with D unclear. This CDR3 is 13 amino acids long. Trimming shortened V by 5 bases and J by 3 bases, and 10 bases separated the two germline ends. Germline-derived CDR1 and CDR2 are SEHNR and FQNEAQ (reference sequence). The CDR3 nucleotides read TGTGCCAGCAGCCCCCCGAGCGACTATGGCTACACCTTC. This codes for CASSPPSDYGYTF.

This clonotype was found many times. The chain is built from TRBV20-1 and TRBJ2-5; D is unresolved. Trimming stripped 0 bases from V and 4 bases from J, with 9 bases between. This CDR3 region has 13 residues. Germline-derived CDR1 and CDR2 are DFQATT and SNEGSKA (reference sequence). CDR3 loop: CSARDRLPETQYF. The CDR3 coding sequence is TGCAGTGCTAGAGATCGACTCCCAGAGACCCAGTACTTC.

This clonotype was seen repeatedly, ten times or more. The rearrangement joins TRBV6-5 to TRBJ2-5, with TRBD1 matching 9 bases. Germline CDR1 MNHEY, CDR2 SVGAGI. CDR3 length: 14 amino acids. Germline trimming cut 5 bases from V and 5 bases from J; bases unmatched to any gene: 6. CDR3 sequence: CASSPGQGWETQYF. The CDR3 nucleotides read TGTGCCAGCAGTCCTGGACAGGGGTGGGAGACCCAGTACTTC.

This clonotype was detected many times. This chain connects TRBV12-3 or TRBV12-4 to TRBJ2-5, with D hard to call. This CDR3 has 13 amino acids. V was shortened by 9 bases and J by 5 bases, with 16 bases between the two germline ends. CDR3 loop: CASSLTVEETQYF. The CDR3 region has the DNA TGTGCCAGTTCTCTTACAGTTGAGGAGACCCAGTACTTC.

This clonotype is termed medium-sized. This chain uses TRBV7-9 with TRBJ1-2; 10 positions agree with TRBD1. The junction had 9 bases not matched to a gene; V was cut back by 5 bases and J by 3 bases. CDR3 size: 16 residues. Germline CDR1 SEHNR, CDR2 FQNEAQ (reference sequence). In DNA, the CDR3 is TGTGCCAGCAGCCCACCCCTAGGACAGGGGGACTATGGCTACACCTTC. Protein product: CASSPPLGQGDYGYTF. Full variable domain (remainder filled in from reference TRBV7-9 and TRBJ1-2): DTGVSQNPRHKITKRGQNVTFRCDPISEHNRLYWYRQTLGQGPEFLTYFQNEAQLEKSRLLSDRFSAERPKGSFSTLEIQRTEQGDSAMYLCASSPPLGQGDYGYTFGSGTRLTVV.

This clonotype came up a few times. The chain carries TRBV5-1 and TRBJ2-2; 8 positions match TRBD2. The J segment lost 4 bases and the V segment lost 4 bases, leaving 9 bases of the junction unmatched. The CDR3 has 16 residues. Germline CDR1 reads SGHRS; CDR2 reads YFSETQ. DNA for the CDR3: TGCGCCAGCAGCCTGGCAGCGGGAGCGGGCACCGGGGAGCTGTTTTTT. This gives the protein CASSLAAGAGTGELFF.

The chain employs TRBV3-1 and TRBJ2-1; the D gene is possibly TRBD1 (5 bases). From germline, CDR1 is LGHDT and CDR2 YNNKEL (reference sequence). The CDR3 runs 15 residues. V shed 1 base and J shed 7 bases, with 14 bases lying between them. The CDR3 region has the DNA TGTGCCAGCAGCCAAGCAGAGGCAGGGATTAATGAGCAGTTCTTC. This codes for CASSQAEAGINEQFF.

This chain joins TRBV30 and TRBJ2-3; D is perhaps TRBD2 (6 bases). V dropped 2 bases and J dropped 2 bases, with 14 bases sitting between them. The CDR3 is 15 amino acids. Germline CDR1 is GTSNPN and CDR2 is SVGIG (reference sequence). The CDR3 DNA follows: TGTGCCTGGAGTTTACGTAGCGGCACCACAGATACGCAGTATTTT. Amino acids: CAWSLRSGTTDTQYF.

The gene calls are TRBV30 and TRBJ2-3; perhaps TRBD2 as D (6 bases). V was shortened by 3 bases and J by 4 bases, with 14 bases between the two germline ends. There are 14 residues in the CDR3. Germline CDR1 reads GTSNPN; CDR2 reads SVGIG (reference sequence). The CDR3 nucleotides are TGTGCCTGGAGAAGGGACGGGAGTCCAGATACGCAGTATTTT. It encodes CAWRRDGSPDTQYF.

This clonotype was seen at least ten times. The chain employs TRBV4-2 and TRBJ1-1; D call uncertain. The CDR3 totals 13 residues. Trimming stripped 3 bases from V and 11 bases from J, with 16 bases between. Per germline, CDR1 LGHNA and CDR2 YNFKEQ. The CDR3 loop is CASSHSSILEAFF. CDR3 DNA sequence: TGTGCCAGCAGCCACTCGAGCATATTGGAGGCTTTCTTT.

This clonotype was recorded many times. The J gene is TRBJ2-7, the V gene TRBV20-1, with D perhaps TRBD1 (6 bases). Germline values: CDR1 DFQATT, CDR2 SNEGSKA (reference sequence). V lost 6 bases and J 2 bases, leaving 14 bases between the germline ends. This CDR3 is built from 13 residues. The CDR3 sequence: CSALLQGTYEQYF. For the CDR3, the DNA is TGCAGTGCCCTGCTACAGGGAACCTACGAGCAGTACTTC.